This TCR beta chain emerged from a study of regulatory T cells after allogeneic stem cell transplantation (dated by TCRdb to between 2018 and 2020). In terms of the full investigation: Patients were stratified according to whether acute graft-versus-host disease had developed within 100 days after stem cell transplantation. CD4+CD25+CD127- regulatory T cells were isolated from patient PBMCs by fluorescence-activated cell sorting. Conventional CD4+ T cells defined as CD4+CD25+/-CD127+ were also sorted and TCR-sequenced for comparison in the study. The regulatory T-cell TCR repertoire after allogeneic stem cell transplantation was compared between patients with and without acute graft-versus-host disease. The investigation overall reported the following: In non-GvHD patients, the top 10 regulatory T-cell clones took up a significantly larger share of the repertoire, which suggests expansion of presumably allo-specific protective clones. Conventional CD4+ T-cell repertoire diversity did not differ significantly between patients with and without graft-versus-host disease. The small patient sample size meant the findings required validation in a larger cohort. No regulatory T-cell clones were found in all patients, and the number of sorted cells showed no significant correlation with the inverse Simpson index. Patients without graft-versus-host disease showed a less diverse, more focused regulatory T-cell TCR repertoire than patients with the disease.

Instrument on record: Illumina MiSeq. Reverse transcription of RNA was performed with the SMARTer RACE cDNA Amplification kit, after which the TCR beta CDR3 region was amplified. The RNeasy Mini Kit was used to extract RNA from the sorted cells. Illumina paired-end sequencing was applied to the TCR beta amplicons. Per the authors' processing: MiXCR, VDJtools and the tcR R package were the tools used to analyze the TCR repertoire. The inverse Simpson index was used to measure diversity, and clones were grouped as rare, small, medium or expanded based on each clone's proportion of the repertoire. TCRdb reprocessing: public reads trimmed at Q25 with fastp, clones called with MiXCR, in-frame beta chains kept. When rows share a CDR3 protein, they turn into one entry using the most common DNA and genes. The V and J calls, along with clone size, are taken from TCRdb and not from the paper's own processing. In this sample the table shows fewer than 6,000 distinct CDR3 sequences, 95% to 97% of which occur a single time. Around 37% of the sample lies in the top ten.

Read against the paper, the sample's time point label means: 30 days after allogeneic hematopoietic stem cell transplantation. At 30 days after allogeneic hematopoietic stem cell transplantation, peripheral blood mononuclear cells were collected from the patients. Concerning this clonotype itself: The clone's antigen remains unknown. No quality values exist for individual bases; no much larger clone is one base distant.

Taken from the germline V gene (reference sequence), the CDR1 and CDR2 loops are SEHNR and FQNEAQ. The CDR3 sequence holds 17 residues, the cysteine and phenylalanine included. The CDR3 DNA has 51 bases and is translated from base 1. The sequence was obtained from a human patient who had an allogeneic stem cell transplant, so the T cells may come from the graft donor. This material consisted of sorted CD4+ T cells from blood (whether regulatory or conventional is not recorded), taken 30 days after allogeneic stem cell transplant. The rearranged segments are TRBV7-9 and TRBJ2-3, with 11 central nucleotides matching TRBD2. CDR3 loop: CLSSPSWTSGYTDTQYF. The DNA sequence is TGTCTCAGCAGCCCTAGCTGGACTAGCGGGTACACAGATACGCAGTATTTT.